The entry below gives a single T cell receptor (beta chain) sequence along with its context. The sample comes from a study of blood T cell repertoires in COVID-19. Study details: PBMCs, B-cell-depleted T cells, or T cells provided the cDNA or gDNA that made up the material.

Methods used by the authors: Using reference gene primer amplification, nucleated cell counts were estimated. The data were produced by immunoSEQ multiplex PCR, yet TCRdb's version contains in-frame clones alone and is incomplete. V and J calls plus clone size are reproduced from that table; the DNA served to infer D and trimming. The sample shows about 160,000 clones, roughly four fifths of them seen only once. With 5 bases removed from V and 0 bases from J, the gap between germline ends came to 11 bases. This CDR3 spans 15 amino acids. Germline CDR1 reads SGHVS; CDR2 reads FNYEAQ. The sequenced sample was peripheral blood. The gene calls are TRBV7-6 and TRBJ2-4; D is ambiguous. The sequence came from an elderly woman with acute or convalescent COVID-19. CDR3 region: CASSPGSVAKNIQYF. The CDR3, as DNA: TGTGCCAGCAGCCCCGGGTCGGTAGCCAAAAACATTCAGTACTTC.